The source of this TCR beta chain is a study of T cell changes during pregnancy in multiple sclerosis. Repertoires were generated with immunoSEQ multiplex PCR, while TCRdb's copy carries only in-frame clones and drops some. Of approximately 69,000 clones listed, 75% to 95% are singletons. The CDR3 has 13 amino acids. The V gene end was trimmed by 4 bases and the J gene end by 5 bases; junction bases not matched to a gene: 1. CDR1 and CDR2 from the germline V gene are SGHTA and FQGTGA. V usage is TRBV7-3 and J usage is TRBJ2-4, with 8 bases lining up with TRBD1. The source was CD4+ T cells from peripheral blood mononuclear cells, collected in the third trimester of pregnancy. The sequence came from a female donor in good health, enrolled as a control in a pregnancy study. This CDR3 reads CASSSDRENIQYF. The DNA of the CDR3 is TGTGCCAGCAGCTCGGACAGGGAAAACATTCAGTACTTC. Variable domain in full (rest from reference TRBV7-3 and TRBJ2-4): GAGVSQTPSNKVTEKGKYVELRCDPISGHTALYWYRQSLGQGPEFLIYFQGTGAADDSGLPNDRFFAVRPEGSVSTLKIQRTERGDSAVYLCASSSDRENIQYFGAGTRLSVL.